Each of the 22 T cell receptor beta chains below was sequenced from the same sample in a study of cytomegalovirus exposure and HLA in healthy donors. 60 Vbeta and 13 Jbeta primers were used in PCR. Sequenced by immunoSEQ multiplex PCR; TCRdb stores in-frame clones only, minus some. The table has about 120,000 clones, 77% seen once. The sequenced sample was PBMCs. These receptors all stem from a human donor in good health.

The genes are TRBV10-2 and TRBJ2-4; 9 nucleotides agree with TRBD2. The CDR3 sequence is 14 residues long. V lost 4 bases and J lost 12; bases outside the gene matches: 10. Germline V gene lookup returns CDR1 WSHSY and CDR2 SAAADI. This CDR3 is CASSVRTSEDSQYF. CDR3 sequence (DNA): TGCGCCAGCAGTGTACGGACTAGCGAGGACAGTCAGTACTTC.

This clone was detected once. This chain connects TRBV19 to TRBJ2-1; D unresolved. Trimming shortened V by 6 bases and J by 7 bases, and 19 bases separated the two germline ends. CDR1 and CDR2 from the germline V gene are LNHDA and SQIVND (reference sequence). The length of the CDR3 is 15 residues. The CDR3 here is CASSFKAPGKNEQFF. For the CDR3, the DNA is TGTGCCAGTAGCTTTAAGGCCCCGGGTAAGAATGAGCAGTTCTTC.

The V gene is TRBV5-1, the J gene TRBJ1-1, with D perhaps matching TRBD1 (6 bases). Deletions cut 7 bases from V and 1 base from J, with 14 bases between. The CDR3 has 14 amino acids. CDR1 is SGHRS and CDR2 is YFSETQ in the germline V gene. CDR3 residues: CASGEGGENTEAFF. CDR3 nucleotide sequence: TGCGCCAGCGGCGAGGGGGGGGAGAACACTGAAGCTTTCTTT.

The table lists this clone with a few counts. The gene calls are TRBV11-2 and TRBJ2-7; D call uncertain. Germline CDR1 is SGHAT and CDR2 is FQNNGV. The V end was cut by 5 bases, the J end by 1 base, with 6 bases between. CDR3 size: 12 residues. The CDR3 region has the DNA TGTGCCAGCAGCGTCAGTTCCTACGAGCAGTACTTC. Encoded protein: CASSVSSYEQYF.

The V and J genes are TRBV5-1 and TRBJ2-5, with 8 bases aligning to TRBD2. From germline, CDR1 is SGHRS and CDR2 YFSETQ. The CDR3 loop spans 18 amino acids. Trimming removed 1 base from V and 0 bases from J; junction bases left unmatched: 11. The CDR3 DNA reads TGCGCCAGCAGCTTGCGCCCGTCTGGCGGGAGGAACCAAGAGACCCAGTACTTC. This sequence encodes CASSLRPSGGRNQETQYF. Complete variable domain (other parts from reference TRBV5-1 and TRBJ2-5): KAGVTQTPRYLIKTRGQQVTLSCSPISGHRSVSWYQQTPGQGLQFLFEYFSETQRNKGNFPGRFSGRQFSNSRSEMNVSTLELGDSALYLCASSLRPSGGRNQETQYFGPGTRLLVL.

J is TRBJ1-5 and V is TRBV27, with 9 bases matching TRBD1. Germline values: CDR1 MNHEY, CDR2 SMNVEV (reference sequence). V lost 3 bases and J lost 6; bases outside the gene matches: 9. This CDR3 spans 16 amino acids. The CDR3 here is CASSLVRGDRAQPQHF. The CDR3 coding sequence is TGTGCCAGCAGTTTGGTGAGGGGGGACAGGGCTCAGCCCCAGCATTTT.

V gene TRBV14 combines with J gene TRBJ2-2; D remains ambiguous. The CDR3 runs 14 residues. Per germline, CDR1 SGHDN and CDR2 FVKESK. Trimming left V 4 bases short and J 1 base short, with 7 bases between. The CDR3 here is CASSRSLNTGELFF. CDR3 in DNA: TGTGCCAGCAGCCGTAGCTTGAACACCGGGGAGCTGTTTTTT.

The J gene is TRBJ2-7, the V gene TRBV6-1, with 8 bases fitting TRBD1. CDR1 is MNHNS and CDR2 is SASEGT in the germline V gene. V trimming: 6 bases; J trimming: 0 bases; junction bases outside the gene matches: 7. The CDR3 loop spans 15 amino acids. The DNA for the CDR3 is TGTGCCAGCAGCGTCGAGACAGGGGCCTCCTACGAGCAGTACTTC. The encoded protein is CASSVETGASYEQYF.

This chain uses TRBV2 with TRBJ2-4, with D tentatively TRBD1 (5 bases). Trimming cost V 7 bases and J 8 bases, with 15 bases left between them. CDR3 length equals 13 residues. Looked up from germline, CDR1 is SNHLY and CDR2 is FYNNEI. CDR3 amino acids: CASTERGADIQYF. In DNA, the CDR3 is TGTGCCAGCACCGAGCGTGGGGCGGACATTCAGTACTTC.

The rearrangement joins TRBV29-1 to TRBJ2-2; 8 nucleotides match TRBD2. V shed 7 bases and J 5 bases; nucleotides not matched to a gene: 9. The CDR3 is 14 residues long. Per the germline V gene, CDR1 is SQVTM and CDR2 is ANQGSEA. The CDR3 is CSARTSSRTGELFF. Here the CDR3 DNA reads TGCAGCGCTAGGACTAGCAGTCGGACCGGGGAGCTGTTTTTT.

V and J are TRBV27 and TRBJ1-2; D is undetermined. Germline assignment: CDR1 MNHEY and CDR2 SMNVEV (reference sequence). Trimming removed 5 bases from V and 6 bases from J, with 16 bases in between. This CDR3 is built from 14 residues. CDR3 sequence reads: CASSSPGRPNGYTF. The CDR3 coding sequence is TGTGCCAGCAGTAGCCCGGGGAGGCCGAATGGCTACACCTTC.

The genes are TRBV20-1 and TRBJ1-1; D is possibly TRBD1 (5 bases). CDR3 length: 11 amino acids. Germline V gene data show CDR1 as DFQATT and CDR2 as SNEGSKA (reference sequence). The CDR3 here is CRVGGSTEAFF. Written as DNA, the CDR3 is TGCAGGGTTGGGGGGAGCACTGAAGCTTTCTTT.

V and J are TRBV6-6 and TRBJ1-2, with D maybe TRBD1 (5 bases). Germline CDR1 is MNHNY and CDR2 is SVGAGI (reference sequence). V was cut by 4 bases and J by 3 bases, with 6 bases left in between. The CDR3 contains 12 residues. CDR3 nucleotides: TGTGCCAGCAGTTCGGGGGACTATGGCTACACCTTC. Its translation is CASSSGDYGYTF.

The V gene is TRBV6-1, the J gene TRBJ1-5, with 7 bases aligning to TRBD1. Germline assignment: CDR1 MNHNS and CDR2 SASEGT. CDR3 length: 15 residues. The ends lost 3 bases at V and 2 bases at J; junction bases unmatched: 4. CDR3 sequence reads: CASSESTGGNQPQHF. CDR3 sequence (DNA): TGTGCCAGCAGTGAGAGTACAGGGGGCAATCAGCCCCAGCATTTT.

The V gene is TRBV5-1, the J gene TRBJ2-5; D is possibly TRBD1 (5 bases). V gave up 0 bases and J gave up 5 bases, with 14 bases separating them. Germline V gene data show CDR1 as SGHRS and CDR2 as YFSETQ. CDR3 size: 15 residues. The CDR3 protein is CASSLGSKTEETQYF. In nucleotides, the CDR3 is TGCGCCAGCAGCTTGGGATCCAAGACAGAGGAGACCCAGTACTTC.

This chain uses TRBV11-3 with TRBJ2-6; 7 nucleotides agree with TRBD1. Germline CDR1 reads SGHNT; CDR2 reads YENEEA. After removal of 0 bases from V and 0 bases from J, the junction contained 11 bases not matched to a gene. The CDR3 is 20 amino acids. The CDR3 region is CASSLDAGRGSLSGANVLTF. The CDR3 bases are TGTGCCAGCAGCTTAGATGCCGGCAGGGGGTCTCTCTCTGGGGCCAACGTCCTGACTTTC. Based on the CDR3 plus reference TRBV11-3 and TRBJ2-6, the full variable domain is EAGVVQSPRYKIIEKKQPVAFWCNPISGHNTLYWYLQNLGQGPELLIRYENEEAVDDSQLPKDRFSAERLKGVDSTLKIQPAELGDSAVYLCASSLDAGRGSLSGANVLTFGAGSRLTVL.

The chain uses TRBV7-2 and TRBJ1-5, with D uncertain. The CDR3 totals 14 residues. The V end was cut by 3 bases, the J end by 3 bases, with 9 bases between. The germline V gene encodes CDR1 SGHTA and CDR2 FQGNSA. The chain's CDR3 is CASSFAGINQPQHF. Here the CDR3 DNA reads TGTGCCAGCAGCTTTGCAGGAATCAATCAGCCCCAGCATTTT.

The chain carries TRBV7-2 and TRBJ2-6, with D unresolved. Looked up from germline, CDR1 is SGHTA and CDR2 is FQGNSA. There are 14 residues in the CDR3. V shed 4 bases and J shed 4 bases, with 8 bases lying between them. In DNA, the CDR3 is TGTGCCAGCAGCTCCCTTCCGGGGGCCAACGTCCTGACTTTC. Translation: CASSSLPGANVLTF.

The rearrangement uses TRBV7-9 and TRBJ1-2; weak D call: TRBD1 (6 bases). V was clipped by 5 bases and J by 1 base, with 11 bases between them. The CDR3 totals 14 residues. The germline gives CDR1 SEHNR, CDR2 FQNEAQ (reference sequence). CDR3 DNA: TGTGCCAGCAGCACCCTACAGGGTAACTATGGCTACACCTTC. Translating it yields CASSTLQGNYGYTF.

The chain recombines TRBV28 with TRBJ1-1; 9 bases align to TRBD1. CDR1 MDHEN and CDR2 SYDVKM come from the germline V gene. Trimming took 1 base from V and 5 from J; bases not matched to a gene: 5. This CDR3 has 15 residues. In DNA, the CDR3 is TGTGCCAGCAGTTTATTACGGACAGGGGAAACTGAAGCTTTCTTT. Translating it yields CASSLLRTGETEAFF.

This rearrangement joins TRBV19 to TRBJ1-3, with 8 bases lining up with TRBD1. V lost 6 bases to trimming and J lost 3 bases; unmatched junction nucleotides: 10. Germline lookup yields CDR1 LNHDA and CDR2 SQIVND (reference sequence). The CDR3 extends over 16 amino acids. The CDR3 sequence is CASRDVQGAYGNTIYF. CDR3 in DNA: TGTGCCAGTAGGGACGTCCAGGGGGCGTATGGAAACACCATATATTTT.

In this sample, this clone turned up a few times. The rearrangement joins TRBV29-1 to TRBJ1-2; D not certain. CDR1 is SQVTM, CDR2 ANQGSEA, per germline. Trimming left V 4 bases short and J 0 bases short, with 15 bases between. The length of the CDR3 is 15 residues. The DNA for the CDR3 is TGCAGCGTTGGGCGGCCTCTTGGATCTAACTATGGCTACACCTTC. Amino acid sequence: CSVGRPLGSNYGYTF.